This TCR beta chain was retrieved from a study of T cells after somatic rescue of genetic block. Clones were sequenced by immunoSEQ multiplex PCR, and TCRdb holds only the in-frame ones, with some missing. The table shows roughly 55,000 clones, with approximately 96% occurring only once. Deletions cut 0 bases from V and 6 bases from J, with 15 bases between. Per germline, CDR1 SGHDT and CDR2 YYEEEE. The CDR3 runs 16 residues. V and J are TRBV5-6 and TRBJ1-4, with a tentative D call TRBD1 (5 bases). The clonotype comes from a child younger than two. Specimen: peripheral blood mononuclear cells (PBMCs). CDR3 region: CASSLGFQGIDEKLFF. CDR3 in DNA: TGTGCCAGCAGCTTGGGATTCCAGGGAATAGATGAAAAACTGTTTTTT.